The 24 T cell receptor beta chains reported below all come from one sample, sequenced in a study of T cell changes during pregnancy in multiple sclerosis. Using immunoSEQ multiplex PCR, the repertoire was profiled, and TCRdb retains in-frame clones only, with some absent. This sample has about 40,000 clones, with about 91% found just once. The sample was CD4+ T cells from peripheral blood mononuclear cells, taken before pregnancy. Receptors originate from a female donor with multiple sclerosis, enrolled in a pregnancy study.

The chain recombines TRBV7-8 with TRBJ1-4, with D possibly TRBD1 on 5 matching bases. The CDR3 is 19 amino acids. In germline, CDR1 is SGHVS, CDR2 FQNEAQ. The V end lost 2 bases, the J end lost 6 bases, and 25 bases lay between the germline ends. The CDR3: CASSLLAVGRRLVYEKLFF. In nucleotides, the CDR3 is TGTGCCAGCAGCTTACTTGCTGTGGGGCGACGGTTGGTGTATGAAAAACTGTTTTTT.

This chain connects TRBV7-9 to TRBJ1-1; no reliable D call. The V end was cut by 7 bases, the J end by 4 bases, with 13 bases between. The CDR3 contains 13 residues. CDR1 SEHNR and CDR2 FQNEAQ come from the germline V gene (reference sequence). CDR3 sequence: CASTATGFTEAFF. The DNA of the CDR3 is TGTGCCAGCACCGCGACCGGGTTCACTGAAGCTTTCTTT.

The chain carries TRBV7-8 and TRBJ1-1; 8 positions agree with TRBD1. This CDR3 spans 12 amino acids. From germline, CDR1 is SGHVS and CDR2 FQNEAQ. Unmatched junction bases numbered 2, after V lost 1 base and J lost 10 bases. The chain's CDR3 is CASSLGTGGAFF. For the CDR3, the DNA is TGTGCCAGCAGCTTAGGTACAGGGGGAGCTTTCTTT. Based on the CDR3 plus reference TRBV7-8 and TRBJ1-1, the full variable domain is GAGVSQSPRYKVAKRGQDVALRCDPISGHVSLFWYQQALGQGPEFLTYFQNEAQLDKSGLPSDRFFAERPEGSVSTLKIQRTQQEDSAVYLCASSLGTGGAFFGQGTRLTVV.

V and J are TRBV23-1 and TRBJ2-7; 8 bases agree with TRBD1. TRBV23-1 is treated as an ORF (open reading frame) with a function not yet certain. V lost 7 bases to trimming and J lost 7 bases; unmatched junction nucleotides: 12. This CDR3 contains 14 residues. CDR3 nucleotides: TGCGCCAGCACCTGCGGACAGGGAGCGCGGGAGCAGTACTTC. It specifies CASTCGQGAREQYF.

The rearrangement uses TRBV28 and TRBJ2-3; weak D call: TRBD1 (5 bases). This CDR3 has 16 amino acids. Germline CDR1 and CDR2: MDHEN and SYDVKM. Trimming took 5 bases from V and 0 from J, leaving 15 bases between them. The chain's CDR3 is CASSPQGFSSTDTQYF. The CDR3 bases are TGTGCCAGCAGTCCCCAGGGATTTTCTAGCACAGATACGCAGTATTTT.

V usage is TRBV7-6 and J usage is TRBJ1-4, with 8 bases lining up with TRBD1. V was clipped by 1 base and J by 3 bases; unmatched bases: 7. From germline, CDR1 is SGHVS and CDR2 FNYEAQ. CDR3 length: 17 residues. CDR3 nucleotides: TGTGCCAGCAGCTTAGGGAATACACAGGGGGCTAATGAAAAACTGTTTTTT. Translated, it gives CASSLGNTQGANEKLFF. The full variable domain, completed using reference TRBV7-6 and TRBJ1-4, is GAGVSQSPRYKVTKRGQDVALRCDPISGHVSLYWYRQALGQGPEFLTYFNYEAQQDKSGLPNDRFSAERPEGSISTLTIQRTEQRDSAMYRCASSLGNTQGANEKLFFGSGTQLSVL.

The chain combines TRBV7-3 with TRBJ2-4; TRBD2 matches 9 bases. CDR1 is SGHTA, CDR2 FQGTGA, per germline. The CDR3 loop spans 16 amino acids. V lost 5 bases, J lost 3 bases, and 8 bases stayed unmatched. The CDR3 DNA is TGTGCCAGCAGCCAGGAGGTAGCGGGAGTCAAAAACATTCAGTACTTC. Its protein is CASSQEVAGVKNIQYF.

By sample share, this clone is medium-sized (0.01 to 0.1%). The V call is TRBV9, the J call TRBJ2-1; 7 nucleotides agree with TRBD1. The V gene end was trimmed by 3 bases and the J gene end by 0 bases; junction bases not matched to a gene: 3. Germline CDR1 SGDLS, CDR2 YYNGEE. This CDR3 comprises 15 residues. Written as DNA, the CDR3 is TGTGCCAGCAGCGCCCGGGACAGCTCCTACAATGAGCAGTTCTTC. Translation gives CASSARDSSYNEQFF. Filled out from reference TRBV9 and TRBJ2-1, the complete variable domain reads DSGVTQTPKHLITATGQRVTLRCSPRSGDLSVYWYQQSLDQGLQFLIQYYNGEERAKGNILERFSAQQFPDLHSELNLSSLELGDSALYFCASSARDSSYNEQFFGPGTRLTVL.

The V call is TRBV7-8, the J call TRBJ2-3; 8 bases align to TRBD2. The germline gives CDR1 SGHVS, CDR2 FQNEAQ. This CDR3 spans 15 amino acids. With V trimmed by 3 bases and J by 0 bases, 2 bases remained unmatched. This chain's CDR3 is CASSFSGISTDTQYF. The CDR3, as DNA: TGTGCCAGCAGCTTTAGCGGGATAAGCACAGATACGCAGTATTTT.

The J gene is TRBJ1-3, the V gene TRBV5-8, with D hard to call. Trimming cost V 5 bases and J 4 bases, with 16 bases left between them. CDR3 size: 15 residues. Germline V gene data show CDR1 as SGHTS and CDR2 as YDEGEE. CDR3 DNA sequence: TGTGCCAGCAGATCCAGGAGGATCGCCGGAAACACCATATATTTT. This codes for CASRSRRIAGNTIYF.

The rearrangement joins TRBV6-6 to TRBJ1-5; 8 positions agree with TRBD1. Germline V lookup: CDR1 MNHNY, CDR2 SVGAGI (reference sequence). The junction had 7 bases not matched to a gene; V was cut back by 5 bases and J by 7 bases. CDR3 length equals 14 residues. DNA of the CDR3: TGTGCCAGCAGTCCAGGACAGGGAAGGCAGCCCCAGCATTTT. Protein sequence: CASSPGQGRQPQHF.

The V gene is TRBV10-3, the J gene TRBJ2-5, with D hard to call. Germline-derived CDR1 and CDR2 are ENHRY and SYGVKD. CDR3 size: 13 residues. V gave up 2 bases and J gave up 0 bases, with 4 bases separating them. CDR3 DNA sequence: TGTGCCATCAGTGAGGAGTACCAAGAGACCCAGTACTTC. Its protein is CAISEEYQETQYF.

This clone was seen once. CDR3 sequence: CATLLGGGPYNEQFF. The CDR3 coding sequence is TGTGCCACCTTACTGGGCGGGGGCCCCTACAATGAGCAGTTCTTC. V and J are TRBV15 and TRBJ2-1, with D possibly being TRBD2 (7 bases). The germline V gene encodes CDR1 LNHNV and CDR2 YYDKDF (reference sequence). Trimming left V 8 bases short and J 2 bases short, with 16 bases between. The CDR3 has 15 residues.

The chain employs TRBV6-1 and TRBJ1-2, with 9 bases aligning to TRBD1. CDR1 MNHNS and CDR2 SASEGT come from the germline V gene. With V trimmed by 9 bases and J by 8 bases, 10 bases remained unmatched. The CDR3 runs 13 residues. The CDR3 reads CARELQGAGGYTF. CDR3 in DNA: TGTGCCAGGGAATTACAGGGGGCGGGCGGCTACACCTTC.

The gene calls are TRBV29-1 and TRBJ2-3; 8 bases map to TRBD1. Losses at the gene ends were 5 bases for V and 3 bases for J; bases not matched to a gene: 7. This CDR3 spans 14 amino acids. Looked up from germline, CDR1 is SQVTM and CDR2 is ANQGSEA. The CDR3 region is CSVPGGRVTDTQYF. The CDR3 coding sequence is TGCAGCGTTCCAGGGGGCAGGGTAACAGATACGCAGTATTTT.

The chain carries TRBV7-8 and TRBJ2-5; 10 bases match TRBD1. CDR1 and CDR2 from the germline V gene are SGHVS and FQNEAQ. Trimming removed 5 bases from V and 5 bases from J; junction bases left unmatched: 14. This CDR3 has 17 amino acids. The CDR3 loop reads CASSLHPDRGLDETQYF. Written as DNA, the CDR3 is TGTGCCAGCAGCCTTCACCCCGACAGGGGGCTTGACGAGACCCAGTACTTC. The variable domain in full, completed from reference TRBV7-8 and TRBJ2-5, reads GAGVSQSPRYKVAKRGQDVALRCDPISGHVSLFWYQQALGQGPEFLTYFQNEAQLDKSGLPSDRFFAERPEGSVSTLKIQRTQQEDSAVYLCASSLHPDRGLDETQYFGPGTRLLVL.

The rearrangement uses TRBV9 and TRBJ2-2; 7 bases map to TRBD2. Germline CDR1 and CDR2: SGDLS and YYNGEE. The length of the CDR3 is 17 residues. V dropped 1 base and J dropped 0; count of bases not matched to a gene: 6. CDR3 sequence: CASSVLPSGANTGELFF. DNA for the CDR3: TGTGCCAGCAGCGTACTCCCTAGCGGAGCGAACACCGGGGAGCTGTTTTTT.

This chain uses TRBV18 with TRBJ2-7, with 9 bases lining up with TRBD1. The CDR3 has 15 amino acids. The germline gives CDR1 KGHSH, CDR2 LQKENI. J gave up 3 bases and V 0 bases, and 3 bases lay outside the gene matches. CDR3 in amino acids: CASSPPGQGIYEQYF. DNA for the CDR3: TGTGCCAGCTCACCACCGGGACAGGGTATCTACGAGCAGTACTTC. Full variable domain (missing parts from reference TRBV18 and TRBJ2-7): NAGVMQNPRHLVRRRGQEARLRCSPMKGHSHVYWYRQLPEEGLKFMVYLQKENIIDESGMPKERFSAEFPKEGPSILRIQQVVRGDSAAYFCASSPPGQGIYEQYFGPGTRLTVT.

This clone was seen once. The chain employs TRBV28 and TRBJ1-5, with TRBD1 matching 8 bases. This CDR3 has 16 residues. Losses at the gene ends were 9 bases for V and 4 bases for J; bases not matched to a gene: 14. Per germline, CDR1 MDHEN and CDR2 SYDVKM. CDR3 DNA: TGTGCCAGTCGCGGGATCGACAGGGGACGGAATCAGCCCCAGCATTTT. Its protein product is CASRGIDRGRNQPQHF.

The genes are TRBV6-1 and TRBJ2-1; the match to TRBD2 covers 9 bases. The V gene's germline CDR1 is MNHNS and CDR2 SASEGT. This CDR3 comprises 14 residues. The V segment lost 7 bases and the J segment 6 bases; nucleotides outside the gene matches: 7. Here the CDR3 DNA reads TGTGCCAGCATTGCGACTAGCGGACTCAATGAGCAGTTCTTC. Its translation: CASIATSGLNEQFF.

The chain links TRBV9 to TRBJ2-7; TRBD2 might be the D (5 bases). The CDR3 spans 14 residues. In germline, CDR1 is SGDLS, CDR2 YYNGEE. Trimming shortened V by 2 bases and J by 0 bases, and 9 bases separated the two germline ends. The chain's CDR3 is CASSVAGISYEQYF. CDR3 bases: TGTGCCAGCAGCGTGGCGGGCATCTCCTACGAGCAGTACTTC.

V and J are TRBV6-5 and TRBJ1-1, with TRBD1 matching over 8 bases. CDR1 and CDR2 (germline): MNHEY, SVGAGI. The trim removed 6 bases at V and 6 bases at J, leaving 9 bases unmatched. The CDR3 covers 14 residues. The CDR3 protein is CASRASGRGPEAFF. CDR3 coding DNA: TGTGCCAGCAGAGCCTCAGGCAGGGGGCCTGAAGCTTTCTTT.

This chain links TRBV7-9 with TRBJ1-2; D perhaps matches TRBD1 (6 bases). CDR1 is SEHNR, CDR2 FQNEAQ, per germline (reference sequence). The V end was cut by 3 bases, the J end by 2 bases, with 10 bases between. The CDR3 runs 14 residues. Here the CDR3 reads CASSFGQRNYGYTF. The CDR3 DNA reads as TGTGCCAGCAGCTTCGGACAGAGAAACTATGGCTACACCTTC. The whole variable domain, remainder taken from reference TRBV7-9 and TRBJ1-2, is DTGVSQNPRHKITKRGQNVTFRCDPISEHNRLYWYRQTLGQGPEFLTYFQNEAQLEKSRLLSDRFSAERPKGSFSTLEIQRTEQGDSAMYLCASSFGQRNYGYTFGSGTRLTVV.

Turning to this clone: The identical CDR3 is also encoded by other nucleotide sequences in the sample. The gene calls are TRBV7-2 and TRBJ2-7; D unclear. From germline, CDR1 is SGHTA and CDR2 FQGNSA. Trimming removed 5 bases from V and 7 bases from J, with 9 bases in between. The CDR3 consists of 11 residues. CDR3 in DNA: TGTGCCAGCAGCATGACGAGGGAGCAGTACTTC. Protein sequence: CASSMTREQYF.